This TCR beta chain was captured by sequencing in a study of T-cell memory formation after mild COVID-19. This clonotype was counted only a few times. The CDR3 has 14 residues. Trimming shortened V by 3 bases and J by 1 base, and 9 bases separated the two germline ends. Germline V CDR1 and CDR2: KGHSH, LQKENI. TCRdb re-called the 5' RACE reads with MiXCR, one entry per CDR3 protein. The sample lists about 360,000 distinct CDR3 sequences; approximately 15% were seen once. This clonotype was sampled from a man aged 18 to 35 who had mild COVID-19 (a few samples of this study predate the infection). Cell type and time point are not known. The chain joins TRBV18 to TRBJ1-1; possible D gene TRBD1, 6 bases. The sequenced sample consisted of PBMCs or a T cell subset sorted from them (not recorded which). The CDR3 here is CASSPAGANTEAFF. The CDR3 DNA sequence: TGTGCCAGCTCACCCGCAGGGGCGAACACTGAAGCTTTCTTT.